This TCR beta chain was retrieved from a study of blood T cell repertoires in COVID-19 (TCRdb year 2020). About the study as a whole: Collaborator samples came from the United States, Italy and Spain and covered acute and convalescent phases of COVID-19. Deeply sampled blood TCRbeta repertoires from subjects exposed to, actively infected with, or recovered from COVID-19 were included in the dataset. The material from the prospective study consisted of cDNA or gDNA derived from T cells, B-cell-depleted T cells, or PBMCs. The repertoires were released in a freely available public database meant as a resource for research on the immune response to SARS-CoV-2. HLA class I and class II types, where available, came from metadata supplied by the sample provider rather than from assay-based typing. The sample metadata nearly always contained a de-identified subject ID, COVID-19 status, age in years and sex. Samples came from the ongoing ImmuneRACE study (first 160 participants) plus 1,254 subjects from 6 global collaborators.

The germline V end is reduced by 4 bases and the J end by 5 bases; junction bases left unmatched: 5. Inclusive of the bounding cysteine and phenylalanine, the CDR3 is 14 residues long. Only the CDR3 region is kept as DNA, spanning 42 bases read in frame from base 1. According to the germline V gene, CDR1 reads KGHSH and CDR2 reads LQKENI. TCRbeta CDR3 regions were amplified from genomic DNA using the immunoSEQ Assay, a bias-controlled multiplex PCR. In the original analysis: Nucleated cell counts per sample were estimated from amplification of reference gene primers within the assay. To quantify the absolute abundance of each unique TCRbeta CDR3 rearrangement, sequence reads were collapsed and filtered. For each sample, productive Simpson clonality was calculated as the square root of Simpson's diversity index over productive rearrangements. TCRdb took over this immuneACCESS table, retaining in-frame rearrangements with V and J assigned. Such tables are incomplete; in checked studies, under half of the missing clones stem from an unresolved V gene, and the remainder is unexplained. The V and J calls and clone size were taken over from that table, and D and trimming were inferred from the DNA. Present in this sample are around 260,000 clones, around 87% of which were seen just once. Of the sample, roughly 4.9% falls within the top ten clones.

Summary of the overall study and its limitations: The amount of clinical and demographic metadata varied by source and participant and was provided uncurated.

In Seattle, one collaborating source enrolled patients while the infection was active and tracked those patients longitudinally over the course of disease. Collaborating institutions collected whole blood in K2EDTA tubes following their own protocols. Collaborator samples were shipped for TCRbeta analysis as frozen whole blood, isolated PBMCs, or DNA extracted from either sample type. A remark on this clone: The target of this receptor is not known. No qualities accompany the bases; no much larger clone lies one base away.

The sample comprised peripheral blood. The chain employs TRBV18 and TRBJ1-1, with 9 bases aligning to TRBD1. The TCR originated in an older woman with COVID-19, enrolled during active disease. The CDR3 in this case is CASSLQGAGTEAFF. The nucleotides are TGTGCCAGCTCACTACAGGGGGCAGGGACTGAAGCTTTCTTT.